The rows below give T cell receptor beta chains drawn from one sample of a study of T-cell reconstitution after alpha-beta-depleted transplantation in children. MiXCR was run by TCRdb on the PCR reads, yielding one entry per CDR3 protein. The sample shows approximately 1,000,000 distinct CDR3 sequences, roughly 29% of them seen only once. The material sequenced was PBMCs, mostly from graft donor cells, taken 360 days after TCRalphabeta/CD19-depleted stem cell transplant. These TCRs come from a boy less than two years old who had a stem cell transplant for SCID, so the T cells may come from the graft donor. CDR3s include the opening cysteine and the closing phenylalanine or tryptophan. The D gene is left open where the match is weak. Only part of the rows carry a size: once, few, many, or a class if the clone is expanded.

>TRBJ2-7|TRBV7-2|.|.
CASSLARQGEQYF
TGTGCCAGCAGCTTAGCGAGGCAGGGCGAGCAGTACTTC
>TRBJ2-5|TRBV10-1|.|.
CASSVSTRETQYF
TGCGCCAGCAGTGTATCGACCCGGGAGACCCAGTACTTC
>TRBJ1-3|TRBV9|few|TRBD1
CASSVGYRGDRAGDTIYF
TGTGCCAGCAGCGTAGGATATCGGGGGGACAGGGCGGGTGACACCATATATTTT
>TRBJ1-3|TRBV20-1|few|TRBD1
CSASLRGTGERGNTIYF
TGCAGTGCTAGCCTCAGAGGGACAGGAGAAAGAGGAAACACCATATATTTT
>TRBJ2-5|TRBV5-1|.|TRBD1
CASGQGPETQYF
TGCGCCAGCGGACAGGGTCCAGAGACCCAGTACTTC
>TRBJ1-1|TRBV5-1|few|TRBD1
CASSPGQWGDEAFF
TGCGCCAGCAGCCCGGGACAGTGGGGCGATGAAGCTTTCTTT
>TRBJ2-2|TRBV24-1|.|.
CATRRQGTGELFF
TGTGCCACCAGGAGGCAGGGGACCGGGGAGCTGTTTTTT
>TRBJ2-7|TRBV12-3/TRBV12-4|.|TRBD1
CASSLGQDLYEQYF
TGTGCCAGCAGTTTGGGACAGGACTTATACGAGCAGTACTTC
>TRBJ1-1|TRBV6-5|.|TRBD1
CASSLQGAPWTEAFF
TGTGCCAGCAGTTTACAGGGGGCGCCGTGGACTGAAGCTTTCTTT
>TRBJ1-2|TRBV12-3/TRBV12-4|few|.
CASRPDGNYGYTF
TGTGCCAGCAGACCTGACGGAAACTATGGCTACACCTTC
>TRBJ2-1|TRBV4-3|few|TRBD2
CASSQEARLAYNEQFF
TGCGCCAGCAGCCAAGAGGCCCGACTAGCGTACAATGAGCAGTTCTTC
>TRBJ2-5|TRBV20-1|few|.
CSASPVGRGQETQYF
TGCAGTGCTAGTCCAGTCGGTAGGGGACAAGAGACCCAGTACTTC
>TRBJ2-1|TRBV4-1|.|.
CASSQGLQLPLDNEQFF
TGCGCCAGCAGCCAAGGCCTTCAATTACCACTGGACAATGAGCAGTTCTTC
>TRBJ2-7|TRBV6-2/TRBV6-3|many|.
CASSYVRADGEQYF
TGTGCCAGCAGTTACGTGCGGGCCGACGGTGAGCAGTACTTC
>TRBJ2-4|TRBV9|.|.
CASSGGGLAKNIQYF
TGTGCCAGCAGCGGGGGGGGCCTAGCCAAAAACATTCAGTACTTC
>TRBJ2-2|TRBV9|many|.
CASSATNTGELFF
TGTGCCAGCAGCGCCACCAACACCGGGGAGCTGTTTTTT
>TRBJ2-3|TRBV29-1|few|TRBD2
CSVVKLAASTDTQYF
TGCAGCGTTGTCAAACTAGCGGCAAGCACAGATACGCAGTATTTT
>TRBJ2-2|TRBV15|.|TRBD1
CATRRVGQGFPGELFF
TGTGCCACCAGACGGGTGGGACAGGGGTTCCCCGGGGAGCTGTTTTTT
>TRBJ2-3|TRBV6-1|.|.
CASSESGFRSTDTQYF
TGTGCCAGCAGTGAAAGCGGGTTTCGGAGCACAGATACGCAGTATTTT
>TRBJ2-7|TRBV15|.|TRBD1
CATSRENGQGAYEQYF
TGTGCCACCAGCAGAGAAAACGGACAGGGGGCGTACGAGCAGTACTTC
>TRBJ2-1|TRBV19|few|TRBD2
CASGARGEGKQFF
TGTGCCAGCGGGGCTCGGGGGGAGGGAAAGCAGTTCTTC
>TRBJ1-5|TRBV15|.|.
CATRTDWDQPQHF
TGTGCCACCCGGACAGATTGGGATCAGCCCCAGCATTTT
>TRBJ2-5|TRBV6-5|.|.
CASSYSAADKETQYF
TGTGCCAGCAGTTACTCAGCGGCCGACAAAGAGACCCAGTACTTC
>TRBJ2-1|TRBV5-5|.|TRBD2
CASSLWAGDHNEQFF
TGTGCCAGCAGCTTGTGGGCGGGGGACCACAATGAGCAGTTCTTC
>TRBJ2-1|TRBV12-3/TRBV12-4|.|.
CASTPDSSYNEQFF
TGTGCCAGCACCCCCGACAGCTCCTACAATGAGCAGTTCTTC
>TRBJ1-3|TRBV6-5|.|.
CASRGNSGNTIYF
TGTGCCAGCAGGGGTAATTCTGGAAACACCATATATTTT
>TRBJ2-7|TRBV6-5|few|.
CASSYLTGSEYF
TGTGCCAGCAGTTACCTTACGGGGTCGGAGTACTTC
>TRBJ2-2|TRBV5-1|.|TRBD2
CASRSAGGANTGELFF
TGCGCCAGCCGAAGTGCCGGGGGGGCGAACACCGGGGAGCTGTTTTTT
>TRBJ1-4|TRBV10-3|.|.
CAISGVGGVGEKLFF
TGTGCCATCAGTGGGGTCGGAGGGGTCGGTGAAAAACTGTTTTTT
>TRBJ1-3|TRBV6-5|few|TRBD1
CASSYSEQGAGNTIYF
TGTGCCAGCAGTTACTCGGAACAGGGGGCTGGAAACACCATATATTTT
>TRBJ1-1|TRBV4-1|.|.
CASSQEPGWINTEAFF
TGCGCCAGCAGCCAAGAACCAGGGTGGATAAACACTGAAGCTTTCTTT
>TRBJ2-1|TRBV5-1|few|.
CASSLPRSEQFF
TGCGCCAGCAGCTTGCCGCGGTCGGAGCAGTTCTTC
>TRBJ2-1|TRBV27|.|.
CASSWGPYNEQFF
TGTGCCAGCAGTTGGGGCCCCTACAATGAGCAGTTCTTC
>TRBJ2-5|TRBV19|once|.
CASSIGKETQYF
TGTGCCAGTAGTATCGGTAAAGAGACCCAGTACTTC
>TRBJ2-2|TRBV4-1|.|.
CASSQGSVTGELFF
TGCGCCAGCAGCCAGGGCAGCGTCACCGGGGAGCTGTTTTTT
>TRBJ2-1|TRBV3-1|.|.
CASSHVTYNEQFF
TGTGCCAGCAGCCATGTGACCTACAATGAGCAGTTCTTC
>TRBJ2-7|TRBV5-1|few|.
CASSSHQGRYEQYF
TGCGCCAGCAGCTCGCATCAGGGGCGGTACGAGCAGTACTTC
>TRBJ2-3|TRBV10-3|many|.
CAISENTDTQYF
TGTGCCATCAGTGAGAACACAGATACGCAGTATTTT
>TRBJ2-1|TRBV11-2|.|.
CASTLLRVSYNEQFF
TGTGCCAGCACCCTCCTTAGAGTCTCCTACAATGAGCAGTTCTTC
>TRBJ1-1|TRBV7-3|.|.
CASSLGSTVNTEAFF
TGTGCCAGCAGCTTAGGTTCGACAGTGAACACTGAAGCTTTCTTT
>TRBJ2-2|TRBV7-8|few|.
CASSLALQGTYSTGELFF
TGTGCCAGCAGCTTAGCACTCCAGGGGACGTATAGCACCGGGGAGCTGTTTTTT
>TRBJ1-2|TRBV6-1|.|TRBD1
CASYPGGLSENYGYTF
TGTGCCAGCTACCCAGGGGGCCTATCGGAAAACTATGGCTACACCTTC
>TRBJ2-3|TRBV6-5|few|TRBD2
CASSSPSGGQDTQYF
TGTGCCAGCAGTTCCCCTAGCGGGGGGCAGGATACGCAGTATTTT
>TRBJ2-5|TRBV5-1|.|.
CASSLWGSTWTQYF
TGCGCCAGCAGCTTGTGGGGAAGCACTTGGACCCAGTACTTC
>TRBJ1-6|TRBV2|.|.
CASSEGGFYNSPLHF
TGTGCCAGCAGTGAAGGGGGATTCTATAATTCACCCCTCCACTTT
>TRBJ1-5|TRBV7-2|.|.
CASSRRGYSNQPQHF
TGTGCCAGCAGCCGAAGGGGGTATAGCAATCAGCCCCAGCATTTT
>TRBJ1-5|TRBV6-1|few|.
CASGRGGNQPQHF
TGTGCCAGCGGTAGGGGGGGTAATCAGCCCCAGCATTTT
>TRBJ2-7|TRBV6-5|few|.
CASSYSWGTKPYEQYF
TGTGCCAGCAGTTACTCGTGGGGGACCAAACCCTACGAGCAGTACTTC
>TRBJ1-6|TRBV7-8|.|.
CASSLTGLSPLHF
TGTGCCAGCAGCTTAACCGGATTGTCACCCCTCCACTTT
>TRBJ1-4|TRBV29-1|.|.
CSVEGNGEKLFF
TGCAGCGTTGAGGGCAACGGGGAAAAACTGTTTTTT
>TRBJ2-2|TRBV6-1|once|.
CAGSNRNTGELFF
TGTGCCGGTTCCAATCGAAACACCGGGGAGCTGTTTTTT
>TRBJ2-3|TRBV20-1|few|TRBD2
CSASRLAVGADTQYF
TGCAGTGCTAGTCGACTAGCGGTAGGAGCAGATACGCAGTATTTT
>TRBJ2-1|TRBV2|few|TRBD1
CASPRAGGYNEQFF
TGTGCCAGCCCCCGGGCAGGGGGCTACAATGAGCAGTTCTTC
>TRBJ2-5|TRBV20-1|.|TRBD1
CSAGGTGGETQYF
TGCAGTGCTGGCGGGACAGGGGGAGAGACCCAGTACTTC
>TRBJ1-2|TRBV2|.|.
CASRIGGYYGYTF
TGTGCCAGCCGGATCGGGGGTTACTATGGCTACACCTTC
>TRBJ1-6|TRBV4-1|few|.
CASSQDRGAGLHF
TGCGCCAGCAGCCAAGATCGTGGGGCTGGCCTCCACTTT